This T cell receptor (beta chain) was observed in a study of shared clonotypes between healthy human individuals. The CDR3 runs 16 residues. The J segment lost 10 bases and the V segment lost 0 bases, leaving 7 bases of the junction unmatched. Germline lookup yields CDR1 LGHNA and CDR2 YNFKEQ. Some 32,000 T cell genomes, or roughly 200 ng DNA, went into the sorted-subset replicate PCRs. Repertoires were generated with immunoSEQ multiplex PCR, while TCRdb's copy carries only in-frame clones and drops some. The repertoire holds some 2 million clones, with over 85% as singletons. The clonotype comes from a man younger than 35 in good health. V gene TRBV4-2 combines with J gene TRBJ1-6; 9 positions agree with TRBD1. The sequenced sample consisted of naive CD4+ T cells sorted from blood. The subset: CD45RA+ positively selected. The CDR3 protein is CASSQDRTGGYSPLHF. The CDR3 DNA follows: TGTGCCAGCAGCCAAGATCGCACAGGGGGCTACTCACCCCTCCACTTT.